The clone carrying this TCR beta chain appeared a single time. The antigen is undetermined. This sample was taken from a study of shared clonotypes between healthy human individuals. Study-wide findings and caveats: With few donors, the genetic and exposure-history diversity represented was limited.

Some clones are missing from TCRdb's copy, which holds only in-frame ones; the method was immunoSEQ multiplex PCR. The table records 2 million to 3 million clones, roughly 93% of them present only once. Germline-derived CDR1 and CDR2 are SGHRS and YFSETQ. V lost 6 bases and J lost 1, with 19 bases in between. There are 16 residues in the CDR3. The TCR originated in a man in his late teens or twenties in good health. Some clones in this sample may be carry-over from other donors' samples. The sample taken for sequencing was naive CD4+ T cells from PBMCs. Subset given: CD45RA+ positively selected. The rearrangement links TRBV5-1 to TRBJ1-1; D is possibly TRBD1 (6 bases). CDR3 sequence reads: CASTPGDTNTNTEAFF. In DNA form, the CDR3 reads TGCGCCAGCACCCCAGGGGACACTAATACGAACACTGAAGCTTTCTTT.